Listed below are T cell receptor beta chains from one sample, sequenced in a study of OX40 agonist ivuxolimab in advanced cancers. Profiled with immunoSEQ multiplex PCR; TCRdb holds only in-frame clones, not every one. The table lists about 83,000 clones, 92% of them singletons, with about 8.6% in the top ten. This specimen was CD4+ or CD8+ T cells sorted from blood, taken in a trial of the OX40 agonist ivuxolimab. These TCRs come from an adult with an advanced solid tumor such as melanoma, head and neck, liver or kidney cancer. Each CDR3 is given with its conserved first and last residue. Each record gives: V gene, D gene, clone size, J gene, CDR3 DNA, CDR3 protein. The D gene is left open where the match is weak. Clone size is given for some rows only: seen once, a few or many times, or a class if the clone is expanded.

TRBV25-1,TRBD1,.,TRBJ2-7,TGTGCCAGCAGCGTGGACAGGGCCTACGAGCAGTACTTC,CASSVDRAYEQYF
TRBV27,TRBD2,.,TRBJ2-3,TGTGCCAGCAGGTCTAGCGGGGTTCCCACAGATACGCAGTATTTT,CASRSSGVPTDTQYF
TRBV5-6,.,once,TRBJ2-2,TGTGCCAGCAGCTTCGATTCAGGGACCCCCGGGGAGCTGTTTTTT,CASSFDSGTPGELFF
TRBV4-1,.,.,TRBJ2-3,TGCGCCAGCAGTCCGCCTGACTTCGATATCACAGATACGCAGTATTTT,CASSPPDFDITDTQYF
TRBV7-9,.,.,TRBJ1-1,TGTGCCAGCAGCTCTCTCTCTGGGGGAGGGACTGAAGCTTTCTTT,CASSSLSGGGTEAFF
TRBV7-6,TRBD2,.,TRBJ2-5,TGTGCCAGCAGCCTTAGCGGGGGGGCCTGGGAGACCCAGTACTTC,CASSLSGGAWETQYF
TRBV30,.,.,TRBJ1-1,TGTGCCTGGAGGGGTTTCAGGGAGGTCGAGAACACTGAAGCTTTCTTT,CAWRGFREVENTEAFF
TRBV6-1,TRBD1,.,TRBJ2-4,TGTGCCAGCAGTGTACAGGGGGCCAAAAACATTCAGTACTTC,CASSVQGAKNIQYF
TRBV6-5,.,.,TRBJ2-7,TGTGCCAGCAGTTACTCGGAGGGCCGTCGGGAGCAGTACTTC,CASSYSEGRREQYF
TRBV9,.,.,TRBJ2-7,TGTGCCAGCAGCGTAGATGGAACCGGGACCTTCTACGAGCAGTACTTC,CASSVDGTGTFYEQYF
TRBV11-2,.,few,TRBJ1-6,TGTGCCAGCAGCACTTTAACAGGACCCCTCCACTTT,CASSTLTGPLHF
TRBV7-2,.,.,TRBJ2-2,TGTGCCAGCAGGGCCGGGGGCTCCTTGAACACCGGGGAGCTGCTTTTT,CASRAGGSLNTGELLF
TRBV6-4,.,once,TRBJ2-1,TGTGCCAGCAGTGACGAGGGGGGGGCCTACAATGAGCAGTTCTTC,CASSDEGGAYNEQFF
TRBV5-5,TRBD2,.,TRBJ2-7,TGTGCCAGCAGCTGGGAGGGGTACGCTTACGAGCAGTACTTC,CASSWEGYAYEQYF
TRBV6-5,.,.,TRBJ2-7,TGTGCCACTCGGGGGACAGCCTACGAGCAGTACTTC,CATRGTAYEQYF
TRBV6-1,TRBD1,.,TRBJ1-2,TGTGCCAGCAGCGCCGACTGGACAGGGAAATATGGCTACACCTTC,CASSADWTGKYGYTF
TRBV7-7,.,.,TRBJ2-1,TGTGCCAGCAGCTTAGAGCCATCAGGGAATGAGCAGTTCTTC,CASSLEPSGNEQFF
TRBV11-2,TRBD1,.,TRBJ2-7,TGTGCCAGCAGCGCAACTGACAGGGGTTCCTACGAGCAGTACTTC,CASSATDRGSYEQYF
TRBV7-9,.,.,TRBJ1-6,TGTGCCAGCAGCCCTAGGCGGGGAGCGGATTCACCCCTCCACTTT,CASSPRRGADSPLHF
TRBV7-9,.,few,TRBJ1-4,TGTGCCAGCAGCTTATGTGGGGACATCCCAATTGCAACTAATGAAAAACTGTTTTTT,CASSLCGDIPIATNEKLFF
TRBV11-3,.,.,TRBJ2-7,TGTGCCAGCAGCTCAGACAGTTACCCCTACGAGCAGTACTTC,CASSSDSYPYEQYF
TRBV7-9,TRBD1,.,TRBJ1-6,TGTGCCAGCAGCTCGACAGGGTGGAATAATTCACCCCTCCACTTT,CASSSTGWNNSPLHF
TRBV5-1,TRBD2,.,TRBJ2-7,TGCGCCAGCAGCATGGCTAGCGGTACGACCTACGAGCAGTACTTC,CASSMASGTTYEQYF
TRBV4-2,TRBD1,.,TRBJ2-1,TGTGCCAGCAGCCAGGTCCTCGGCACAGGGGGCTTCCACAATGAGCAGTTCTTC,CASSQVLGTGGFHNEQFF
TRBV15,TRBD1,.,TRBJ2-7,TGTGCCACCAGCAGAGAACAGGGGGACCCCTACGAGCAGTACTTC,CATSREQGDPYEQYF
TRBV7-9,.,.,TRBJ1-1,TGTGCCAGCAGCTTAGGGGCAGGGAGCACTGAAGCTTTCTTT,CASSLGAGSTEAFF
TRBV6-4,.,.,TRBJ1-1,TGTGCCAGCAGTTACTATGGAGGGACTGAAGCTTTCTTT,CASSYYGGTEAFF
TRBV7-9,.,few,TRBJ1-2,TGTGCCAGCAGCCCACGGGAGACAGACAACAACTATGGCTACACCTTC,CASSPRETDNNYGYTF
TRBV29-1,TRBD2,once,TRBJ2-5,TGCAGCGTTGATAGCGGGGGAGCCCAGTACTTC,CSVDSGGAQYF